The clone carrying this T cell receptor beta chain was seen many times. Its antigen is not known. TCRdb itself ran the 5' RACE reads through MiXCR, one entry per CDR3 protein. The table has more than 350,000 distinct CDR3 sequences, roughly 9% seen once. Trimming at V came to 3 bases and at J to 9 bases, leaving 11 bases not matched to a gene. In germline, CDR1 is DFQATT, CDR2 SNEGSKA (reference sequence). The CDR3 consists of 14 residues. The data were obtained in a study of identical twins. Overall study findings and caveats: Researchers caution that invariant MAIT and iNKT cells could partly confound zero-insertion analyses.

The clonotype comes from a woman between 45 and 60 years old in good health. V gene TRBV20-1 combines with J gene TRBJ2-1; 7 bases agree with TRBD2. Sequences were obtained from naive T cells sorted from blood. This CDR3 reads CSASSSLARGEQFF. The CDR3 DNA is TGCAGTGCTAGTTCCTCACTAGCGAGGGGTGAGCAGTTCTTC.